Sequencing of this T cell receptor (beta chain) was carried out in a study of a mutant IDH1 vaccine in newly diagnosed glioma. Produced via immunoSEQ multiplex PCR; TCRdb's table is partial and in-frame only. The sample yields roughly 50,000 clones, over 75% seen once. Concerning this clone: Its antigen is not identified.

Germline CDR1 is MNHEY and CDR2 is SMNVEV (reference sequence). V was pared by 8 bases and J by 5 bases, with 10 bases between. The CDR3 is made up of 11 amino acids. Time point: week 5, during vaccination. Topical imiquimod was applied with each vaccine dose, which held 300 ug of mutant IDH1 20-mer peptide. The sample here was PBMCs, taken from a glioma patient whose treatment included an IDH1 peptide vaccine. The sequence was collected from a middle-aged woman with glioma. This chain connects TRBV27 to TRBJ2-7; D is uncertain. The CDR3 is CASGSRHEQYF. CDR3 sequence (DNA): TGTGCCAGCGGCTCCCGCCACGAGCAGTACTTC.